Listed here are 3 T cell receptor beta chains from one sample, sequenced in a study of shared clonotypes between healthy human individuals. Using immunoSEQ multiplex PCR, the repertoire was profiled, and TCRdb retains in-frame clones only, with some absent. The sample includes about 1.1 million clones, 75% to 85% of them seen just once. Sequenced: memory CD4+ T cells from PBMCs. The subset is: CD45RA-negative fraction. Receptors originate from a man between 18 and 35 years old in good health. Some clones in this sample may be carry-over from other donors' samples.

The V and J genes are TRBV5-1 and TRBJ2-5; TRBD1 matches at 7 bases. V gave up 2 bases and J gave up 2 bases; unmatched junction bases: 3. Germline V lookup: CDR1 SGHRS, CDR2 YFSETQ. CDR3 length: 14 residues. The DNA of the CDR3 is TGCGCCAGCAGCTTTGACAGGGAACAAGAGACCCAGTACTTC. Protein sequence: CASSFDREQETQYF.

V and J are TRBV5-4 and TRBJ2-7; TRBD1 matches at 10 bases. V was clipped by 4 bases and J by 6 bases; unmatched bases: 7. From germline, CDR1 is SGHNT and CDR2 YYREEE (reference sequence). The CDR3 is 14 amino acids. CDR3 amino acids: CASSGDRGPGEQYF. CDR3 bases: TGTGCCAGCAGCGGTGACAGGGGGCCAGGCGAGCAGTACTTC.

The chain carries TRBV15 and TRBJ2-1; 10 bases match TRBD2. The CDR3 spans 17 residues. Germline V gene sequence: CDR1 LNHNV, CDR2 YYDKDF (reference sequence). V gave up 0 bases and J gave up 4 bases; unmatched junction bases: 6. CDR3 DNA sequence: TGTGCCACCAGCAGAGATCTAGTAGCGGGAGGATACAATGAGCAGTTCTTC. This gives the protein CATSRDLVAGGYNEQFF.